The TCR beta chain under discussion was sequenced for a study of blood T cell repertoires in COVID-19. At the level of the study: The study drew acute and convalescent COVID-19 samples from the United States, Italy and Spain. From T cells, B-cell-depleted T cells, or PBMCs came the material, which was cDNA or gDNA.

Original methodology: It was from reference gene primer amplification that nucleated cell counts were estimated. The protocol was immunoSEQ multiplex PCR, while the TCRdb copy is restricted to in-frame clones and leaves out a portion. V, J and clone size are those of that table, while D and trimming were read from the DNA. Among approximately 280,000 clones listed, around 85% were seen once. The CDR3 loop spans 15 amino acids. Germline lookup yields CDR1 MNHEY and CDR2 SVGAGI. J gave up 5 bases and V 7 bases, and 12 bases lay outside the gene matches. The clonotype comes from an older woman with acute or convalescent COVID-19. This sequence joins TRBV6-5 and TRBJ2-5; TRBD2 matches 8 bases. The material sequenced was peripheral blood. Written as DNA, the CDR3 is TGTGCCAGCACCCCCGCCGGGACTAGTCTCGAGACCCAGTACTTC. The encoded protein is CASTPAGTSLETQYF.